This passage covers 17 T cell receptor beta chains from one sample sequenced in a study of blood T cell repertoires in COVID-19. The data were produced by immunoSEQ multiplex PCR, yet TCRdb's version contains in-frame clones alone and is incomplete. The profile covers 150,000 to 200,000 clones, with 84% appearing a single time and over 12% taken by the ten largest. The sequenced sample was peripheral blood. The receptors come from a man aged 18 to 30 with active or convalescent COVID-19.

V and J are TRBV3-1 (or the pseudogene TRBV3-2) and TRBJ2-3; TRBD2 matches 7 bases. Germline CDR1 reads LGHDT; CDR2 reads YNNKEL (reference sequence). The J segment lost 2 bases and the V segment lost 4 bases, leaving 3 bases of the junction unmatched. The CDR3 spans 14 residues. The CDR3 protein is CASSRGTNTDTQYF. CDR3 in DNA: TGTGCCAGCAGCCGCGGGACTAACACAGATACGCAGTATTTT.

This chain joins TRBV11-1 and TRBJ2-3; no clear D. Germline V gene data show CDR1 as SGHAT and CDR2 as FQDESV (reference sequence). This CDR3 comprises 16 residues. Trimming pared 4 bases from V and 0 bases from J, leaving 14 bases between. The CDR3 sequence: CASSYGRRQSTDTQYF. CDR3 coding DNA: TGTGCCAGCAGCTATGGGCGTCGCCAGAGCACAGATACGCAGTATTTT.

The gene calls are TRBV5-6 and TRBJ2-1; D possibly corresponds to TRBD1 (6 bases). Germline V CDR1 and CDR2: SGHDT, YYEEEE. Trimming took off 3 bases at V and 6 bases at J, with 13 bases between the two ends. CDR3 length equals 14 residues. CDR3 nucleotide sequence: TGTGCCAGCAGCTCCGCAGGGGTCGGCAATGAGCAGTTCTTC. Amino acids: CASSSAGVGNEQFF.

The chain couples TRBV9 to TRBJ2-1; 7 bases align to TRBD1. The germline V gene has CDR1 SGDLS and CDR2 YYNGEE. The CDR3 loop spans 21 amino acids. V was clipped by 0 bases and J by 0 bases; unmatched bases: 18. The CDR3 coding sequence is TGTGCCAGCAGCGTAGCACTACAGGGGCCTACCTTCCCTAGCTCCTACAATGAGCAGTTCTTC. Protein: CASSVALQGPTFPSSYNEQFF.

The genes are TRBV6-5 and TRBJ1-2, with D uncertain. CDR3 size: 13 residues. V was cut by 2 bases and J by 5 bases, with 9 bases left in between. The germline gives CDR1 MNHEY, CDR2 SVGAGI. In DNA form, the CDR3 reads TGTGCCAGCAGTTACGAAGGAGGATATGGCTACACCTTC. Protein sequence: CASSYEGGYGYTF.

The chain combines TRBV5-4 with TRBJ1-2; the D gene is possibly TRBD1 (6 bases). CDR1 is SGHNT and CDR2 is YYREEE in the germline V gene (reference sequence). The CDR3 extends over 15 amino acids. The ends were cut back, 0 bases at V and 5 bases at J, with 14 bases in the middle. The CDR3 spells CASSLESAGVYGYTF. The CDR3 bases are TGTGCCAGCAGCTTGGAATCGGCAGGGGTGTATGGCTACACCTTC.

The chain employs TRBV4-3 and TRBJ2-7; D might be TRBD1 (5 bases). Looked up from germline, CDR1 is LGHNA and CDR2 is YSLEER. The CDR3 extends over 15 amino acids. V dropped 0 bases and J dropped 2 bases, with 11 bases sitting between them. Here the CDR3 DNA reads TGCGCCAGCAGCCAAGATGACCGACAGCCCTACGAGCAGTACTTC. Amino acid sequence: CASSQDDRQPYEQYF.

The CDR3 DNA reads TGTGCCAGAGGCGGACTAGCGGGAGGTGTCACCGGGGAGCTGTTTTTT. Amino acid sequence: CARGGLAGGVTGELFF. The chain recombines TRBV2 with TRBJ2-2; 14 bases map to TRBD2. V lost 9 bases to trimming and J lost 4 bases; unmatched junction nucleotides: 7. There are 16 residues in the CDR3. Germline V lookup: CDR1 SNHLY, CDR2 FYNNEI.

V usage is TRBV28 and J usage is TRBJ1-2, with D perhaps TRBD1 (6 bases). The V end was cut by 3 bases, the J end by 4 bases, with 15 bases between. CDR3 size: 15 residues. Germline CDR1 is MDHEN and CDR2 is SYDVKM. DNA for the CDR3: TGTGCCAGCAGTTTTCAGGGGTCGGGGTCCTATGGCTACACCTTC. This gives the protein CASSFQGSGSYGYTF.

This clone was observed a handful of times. The DNA for the CDR3 is TGTGCCAGCAGCCGGGACAGGGGGAATTCACCCCTCCACTTT. Protein sequence: CASSRDRGNSPLHF. This rearrangement joins TRBV2 to TRBJ1-6; TRBD1 matches 11 bases. J lost 7 bases, V lost 6 bases, and 2 bases had no gene match. In germline, CDR1 is SNHLY, CDR2 FYNNEI. The CDR3 has 14 amino acids.

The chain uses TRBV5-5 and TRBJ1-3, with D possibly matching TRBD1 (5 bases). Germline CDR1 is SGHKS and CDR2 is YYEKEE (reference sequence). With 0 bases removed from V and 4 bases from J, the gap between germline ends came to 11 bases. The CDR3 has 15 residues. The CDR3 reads CASSLGGARGNTIYF. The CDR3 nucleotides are TGTGCCAGCAGCTTGGGCGGGGCGAGGGGAAACACCATATATTTT. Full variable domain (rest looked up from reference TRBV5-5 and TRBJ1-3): DAGVTQSPTHLIKTRGQQVTLRCSPISGHKSVSWYQQVLGQGPQFIFQYYEKEERGRGNFPDRFSARQFPNYSSELNVNALLLGDSALYLCASSLGGARGNTIYFGEGSWLTVV.

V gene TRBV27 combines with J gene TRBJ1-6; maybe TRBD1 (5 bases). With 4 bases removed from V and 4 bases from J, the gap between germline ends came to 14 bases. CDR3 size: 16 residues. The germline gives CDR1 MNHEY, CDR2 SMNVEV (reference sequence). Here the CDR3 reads CASSWFPRQYNSPLHF. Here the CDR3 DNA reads TGTGCCAGCAGTTGGTTCCCGCGACAGTATAATTCACCCCTCCACTTT.

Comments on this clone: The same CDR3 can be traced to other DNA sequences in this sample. DNA for the CDR3: TGCAGTGCTACAGGGCAAGAGACCCAGTACTTC. As protein: CSATGQETQYF. This chain uses TRBV20-1 with TRBJ2-5; possibly TRBD1 for D (5 bases). V lost 4 bases to trimming and J lost 2 bases, with 5 bases between them. CDR1 and CDR2 (germline): DFQATT, SNEGSKA (reference sequence). The CDR3 consists of 11 residues.

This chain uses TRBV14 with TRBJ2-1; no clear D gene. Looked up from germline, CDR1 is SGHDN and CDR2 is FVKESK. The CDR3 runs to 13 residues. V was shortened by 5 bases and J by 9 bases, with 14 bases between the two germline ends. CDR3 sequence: CASSSSKQSEQFF. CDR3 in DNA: TGTGCCAGCAGCTCCTCAAAACAGAGTGAGCAGTTCTTC.

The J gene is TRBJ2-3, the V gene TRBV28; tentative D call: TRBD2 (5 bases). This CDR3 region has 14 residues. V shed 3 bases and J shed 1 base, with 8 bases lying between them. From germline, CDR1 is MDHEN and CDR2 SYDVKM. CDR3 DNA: TGTGCCAGCAGTTTGGTTAGCGGCACAGATACGCAGTATTTT. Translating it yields CASSLVSGTDTQYF. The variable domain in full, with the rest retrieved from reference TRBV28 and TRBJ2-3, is DVKVTQSSRYLVKRTGEKVFLECVQDMDHENMFWYRQDPGLGLRLIYFSYDVKMKEKGDIPEGYSVSREKKERFSLILESASTNQTSMYLCASSLVSGTDTQYFGPGTRLTVL.

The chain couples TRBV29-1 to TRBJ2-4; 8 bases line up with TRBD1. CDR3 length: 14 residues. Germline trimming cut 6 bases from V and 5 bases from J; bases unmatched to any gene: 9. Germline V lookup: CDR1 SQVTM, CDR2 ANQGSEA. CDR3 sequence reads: CSVTTRGRENIQYF. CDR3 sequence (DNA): TGCAGCGTGACTACCAGGGGGCGAGAAAACATTCAGTACTTC.

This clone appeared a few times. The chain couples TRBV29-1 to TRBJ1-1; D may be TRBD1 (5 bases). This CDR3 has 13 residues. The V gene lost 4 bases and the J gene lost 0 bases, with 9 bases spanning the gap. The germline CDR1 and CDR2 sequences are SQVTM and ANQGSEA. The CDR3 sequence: CSVGQQVNTEAFF. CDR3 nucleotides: TGCAGCGTTGGCCAACAGGTGAACACTGAAGCTTTCTTT.